Presented here are 24 T cell receptor beta chains from one specimen sequenced in a study of cytomegalovirus exposure and HLA in healthy donors. PCR amplification relied on 60 Vbeta primers (plus 13 Jbeta primers). This table comes from immunoSEQ multiplex PCR, and its TCRdb copy is limited to in-frame clones, with some not included. This repertoire shows roughly 140,000 clones, roughly four fifths found once; its top ten account for approximately 6%. Sequenced: PBMCs. Receptor source: a man in his thirties or forties in good health and CMV-seropositive.

The rearrangement uses TRBV18 and TRBJ2-2, with 8 bases identical to TRBD1. Germline CDR1 reads KGHSH; CDR2 reads LQKENI. V shed 4 bases, J shed 7 bases, and the junction held 11 bases outside the gene matches. There are 16 residues in the CDR3. The CDR3 here is CASSQSGQGFGGELFF. CDR3 sequence (DNA): TGTGCCAGCTCACAATCCGGACAGGGTTTCGGCGGGGAGCTGTTTTTT.

The chain combines TRBV12-5 with TRBJ2-5; 8 bases map to TRBD2. The CDR3 loop spans 15 amino acids. The germline V gene encodes CDR1 LGHNT and CDR2 FRNRAP. V lost 5 bases to trimming and J lost 5 bases; unmatched junction nucleotides: 10. The CDR3 loop reads CASGAFSGIEETQYF. CDR3 nucleotides: TGTGCTAGTGGTGCTTTTAGCGGGATCGAGGAGACCCAGTACTTC. The complete variable domain, with remaining parts taken from reference TRBV12-5 and TRBJ2-5, reads DARVTQTPRHKVTEMGQEVTMRCQPILGHNTVFWYRQTMMQGLELLAYFRNRAPLDDSGMPKDRFSAEMPDATLATLKIQPSEPRDSAVYFCASGAFSGIEETQYFGPGTRLLVL.

This rearrangement joins TRBV29-1 to TRBJ2-3; D is unresolved. V was cut by 5 bases and J by 0 bases, with 12 bases left in between. CDR1 SQVTM and CDR2 ANQGSEA come from the germline V gene. CDR3 length: 14 amino acids. The CDR3: CSVTGPSSTDTQYF. The CDR3, as DNA: TGCAGCGTTACGGGTCCTTCTAGCACAGATACGCAGTATTTT.

The chain carries TRBV4-3 and TRBJ1-5; D uncertain. The ends were cut back, 1 base at V and 2 bases at J, with 9 bases in the middle. The length of the CDR3 is 15 residues. The germline V gene encodes CDR1 LGHNA and CDR2 YSLEER. The CDR3 here is CASSQVWRGNQPQHF. The CDR3 DNA reads TGCGCCAGCAGCCAAGTTTGGAGAGGCAATCAGCCCCAGCATTTT.

The chain is built from TRBV28 and TRBJ2-3, with 8 bases matching TRBD2. Germline trimming cut 5 bases from V and 8 bases from J; bases unmatched to any gene: 12. The CDR3 totals 15 residues. The V gene's germline CDR1 is MDHEN and CDR2 SYDVKM. CDR3: CASSRPGTSSGTQYF. The CDR3 DNA sequence: TGTGCCAGCAGTCGTCCCGGGACTAGTTCGGGTACGCAGTATTTT. The variable domain in full, completed from reference TRBV28 and TRBJ2-3, reads DVKVTQSSRYLVKRTGEKVFLECVQDMDHENMFWYRQDPGLGLRLIYFSYDVKMKEKGDIPEGYSVSREKKERFSLILESASTNQTSMYLCASSRPGTSSGTQYFGPGTRLTVL.

The chain is built from TRBV5-1 and TRBJ1-2; D is ambiguous. Trimming stripped 4 bases from V and 1 base from J, with 14 bases between. The CDR3 sequence is 15 residues long. Per the germline V gene, CDR1 is SGHRS and CDR2 is YFSETQ. The CDR3 region is CASSHQPGINYGYTF. CDR3 coding DNA: TGCGCCAGCAGCCACCAACCGGGGATTAACTATGGCTACACCTTC.

This sequence joins TRBV4-2 and TRBJ2-3, with 7 bases fitting TRBD1. The V gene's germline CDR1 is LGHNA and CDR2 YNFKEQ. V dropped 1 base and J dropped 6; count of bases not matched to a gene: 16. The CDR3 is 18 amino acids. The CDR3 here is CASSQAVPGQVSRDTQYF. The CDR3 DNA reads TGTGCCAGCAGCCAAGCCGTTCCCGGACAGGTTAGTCGGGATACGCAGTATTTT.

This chain connects TRBV7-9 to TRBJ1-3, with D unclear. The ends were cut back, 0 bases at V and 2 bases at J, with 8 bases in the middle. The CDR3 is 15 amino acids. Germline values: CDR1 SEHNR, CDR2 FQNEAQ (reference sequence). DNA of the CDR3: TGTGCCAGCAGCTTAGCCCGGGTACCTGGAAACACCATATATTTT. Its protein is CASSLARVPGNTIYF. Combining the CDR3 with reference TRBV7-9 and TRBJ1-3 gives the whole variable domain DTGVSQNPRHKITKRGQNVTFRCDPISEHNRLYWYRQTLGQGPEFLTYFQNEAQLEKSRLLSDRFSAERPKGSFSTLEIQRTEQGDSAMYLCASSLARVPGNTIYFGEGSWLTVV.

A single count supports this clone. The junction and the germline gene differ at one end; a read error may be behind it. The J gene is TRBJ2-7, the V gene TRBV7-9; 7 bases line up with TRBD2. The germline CDR1 and CDR2 sequences are SEHNR and FQNEAQ (reference sequence). The CDR3 runs to 15 residues. This chain's CDR3 is CSSSPTESWGGEQYF. CDR3 coding DNA: TGTTCCAGCAGCCCCACCGAGAGCTGGGGGGGCGAGCAGTACTTC.

This chain links TRBV30 with TRBJ2-5, with D perhaps matching TRBD1 (5 bases). Trimming pared 3 bases from V and 7 bases from J, leaving 12 bases between. In germline, CDR1 is GTSNPN, CDR2 SVGIG (reference sequence). The CDR3 is 12 residues long. The CDR3 coding sequence is TGTGCCTGGAGGGCAGGAACAGGGACCCAGTACTTC. Translating gives CAWRAGTGTQYF.

This chain links TRBV28 with TRBJ1-1, with D unclear. The CDR3 has 10 residues. V was trimmed by 10 bases and J by 5 bases, leaving 8 bases between them. CDR1 MDHEN and CDR2 SYDVKM come from the germline V gene. This chain's CDR3 is CATAITEAFF. Here the CDR3 DNA reads TGTGCCACCGCGATTACTGAAGCTTTCTTT. Variable domain in full (rest from reference TRBV28 and TRBJ1-1): DVKVTQSSRYLVKRTGEKVFLECVQDMDHENMFWYRQDPGLGLRLIYFSYDVKMKEKGDIPEGYSVSREKKERFSLILESASTNQTSMYLCATAITEAFFGQGTRLTVV.

The chain recombines TRBV11-2 with TRBJ2-1, with D perhaps TRBD1 (5 bases). CDR3 size: 15 residues. Germline V gene data show CDR1 as SGHAT and CDR2 as FQNNGV. With 0 bases removed from V and 7 bases from J, the gap between germline ends came to 13 bases. The CDR3 region has the DNA TGTGCCAGCAGCTTAGAATGGGGCCCTCGGAATGAGCAGTTCTTC. Its translation is CASSLEWGPRNEQFF.

The V gene is TRBV5-1, the J gene TRBJ1-1; 7 positions agree with TRBD1. The germline gives CDR1 SGHRS, CDR2 YFSETQ. CDR3 length equals 13 residues. J was trimmed by 2 bases and V by 4 bases; bases with no gene match: 2. The chain's CDR3 is CASSPGGNTEAFF. The CDR3 region has the DNA TGCGCCAGCAGCCCAGGGGGAAACACTGAAGCTTTCTTT.

This chain connects TRBV6-6 to TRBJ1-1; D gene ambiguous. CDR1 MNHNY and CDR2 SVGAGI come from the germline V gene (reference sequence). This CDR3 region has 15 residues. Deletions cut 11 bases from V and 2 bases from J, with 21 bases between. The CDR3: CAAINNQAFNTEAFF. DNA for the CDR3: TGTGCCGCGATCAATAATCAGGCCTTCAACACTGAAGCTTTCTTT.

This chain connects TRBV2 to TRBJ2-3; 16 nucleotides line up with TRBD2. Germline values: CDR1 SNHLY, CDR2 FYNNEI. The CDR3 is 21 residues long. V was clipped by 2 bases and J by 6 bases; unmatched bases: 17. CDR3 region: CASSESTGLAGGPVFWDTQYF. The CDR3, as DNA: TGTGCCAGCAGTGAATCAACGGGACTAGCGGGAGGGCCGGTTTTCTGGGATACGCAGTATTTT.

The chain recombines TRBV7-2 with TRBJ1-2; 8 positions agree with TRBD1. V shed 7 bases, J shed 4 bases, and the junction held 5 bases outside the gene matches. From germline, CDR1 is SGHTA and CDR2 FQGNSA. This CDR3 region has 13 residues. The CDR3: CASNGQGVYGYTF. The CDR3 DNA reads as TGTGCCAGCAACGGACAGGGTGTCTATGGCTACACCTTC.

The sample holds a few counts of this clone. This chain links TRBV7-2 with TRBJ1-1; the D gene is possibly TRBD1 (5 bases). Germline CDR1 is SGHTA and CDR2 is FQGNSA. With 8 bases removed from V and 4 bases from J, the gap between germline ends came to 17 bases. The CDR3 totals 14 residues. CDR3 sequence: CASFPRGGSTEAFF. CDR3 nucleotides: TGTGCCAGCTTCCCCCGGGGGGGGAGCACTGAAGCTTTCTTT.

Only a few counts were recorded for this clone. This rearrangement joins TRBV7-6 to TRBJ1-1; a weak D match, TRBD1 (6 bases). CDR1 and CDR2 from the germline V gene are SGHVS and FNYEAQ. This CDR3 is built from 14 residues. V was clipped by 7 bases and J by 6 bases, with 18 bases between them. The CDR3 loop reads CASTQTGMSSEAFF. The CDR3 DNA follows: TGTGCCAGCACGCAAACAGGGATGAGCTCTGAAGCTTTCTTT.

The chain employs TRBV28 and TRBJ2-7, with 7 bases lining up with TRBD1. V dropped 6 bases and J dropped 0; count of bases not matched to a gene: 5. The germline gives CDR1 MDHEN, CDR2 SYDVKM. The CDR3 is 14 amino acids. CDR3 sequence (DNA): TGTGCCAGCAGGCGACAGGGAAGCTCCTACGAGCAGTACTTC. Translating it yields CASRRQGSSYEQYF. The whole variable domain, filled in from reference TRBV28 and TRBJ2-7, reads DVKVTQSSRYLVKRTGEKVFLECVQDMDHENMFWYRQDPGLGLRLIYFSYDVKMKEKGDIPEGYSVSREKKERFSLILESASTNQTSMYLCASRRQGSSYEQYFGPGTRLTVT.

This clone was counted between two and nine times. In DNA, the CDR3 is TGTGCCAGCAGCTTGCGACAGTACGAGCAGTACTTC. Translating it yields CASSLRQYEQYF. The V and J genes are TRBV7-9 and TRBJ2-7, with a weak D call TRBD1 (5 bases). The CDR3 extends over 12 amino acids. The V end was cut by 3 bases, the J end by 4 bases, with 7 bases between. Germline V gene lookup returns CDR1 SEHNR and CDR2 FQNEAQ (reference sequence).

CDR3 DNA: TGTGCCTGGAGTGCCCAAGTAGCGGGGCAAGAGACCCAGTACTTC. Translated, it gives CAWSAQVAGQETQYF. The chain couples TRBV30 to TRBJ2-5; 8 bases map to TRBD2. The germline gives CDR1 GTSNPN, CDR2 SVGIG (reference sequence). V was pared by 1 base and J by 2 bases, with 6 bases of the junction left unmatched. The CDR3 runs to 15 residues. The full variable domain, in which reference TRBV30 and TRBJ2-5 provide the parts outside the CDR3, is SQTIHQWPATLVQPVGSPLSLECTVEGTSNPNLYWYRQAAGRGLQLLFYSVGIGQISSEVPQNLSASRPQDRQFILSSKKLLLSDSGFYLCAWSAQVAGQETQYFGPGTRLLVL.

This chain links TRBV7-9 with TRBJ2-7; 8 nucleotides match TRBD1. Germline V gives CDR1 SEHNR, CDR2 FQNEAQ (reference sequence). Trimming removed 5 bases from V and 1 base from J; junction bases left unmatched: 7. CDR3 length equals 15 residues. CDR3 residues: CASSRSTGESYEQYF. For the CDR3, the DNA is TGTGCCAGCAGCCGCTCGACAGGGGAGTCCTACGAGCAGTACTTC.

There are a few counts of this clone. This chain joins TRBV5-5 and TRBJ2-3; 7 nucleotides agree with TRBD2. The germline gives CDR1 SGHKS, CDR2 YYEKEE (reference sequence). V shed 0 bases, J shed 0 bases, and the junction held 1 base outside the gene matches. The CDR3 consists of 15 residues. The CDR3 loop is CASSLGLASTDTQYF. Here the CDR3 DNA reads TGTGCCAGCAGCTTGGGACTAGCAAGCACAGATACGCAGTATTTT.

The chain carries TRBV2 and TRBJ2-3; TRBD1 matches at 8 bases. Germline CDR1 is SNHLY and CDR2 is FYNNEI. The CDR3 is 15 residues long. The J segment lost 3 bases and the V segment lost 4 bases, leaving 6 bases of the junction unmatched. The CDR3: CASSVSGGLTDTQYF. The CDR3 DNA follows: TGTGCCAGCAGTGTGTCAGGGGGCCTAACAGATACGCAGTATTTT.